This T cell receptor (beta chain) was identified in a study of shared clonotypes between healthy human individuals. Study-level findings and limits: Memory subsets generally showed smaller estimated richness than naive subsets did. Naive CD4 clonotype sharing across several donors was about 5%. Lower generation probabilities were found for non-shared clonotypes than for those shared by all four donors.

Profiled with immunoSEQ multiplex PCR; TCRdb holds only in-frame clones, not every one. The sample includes a few million clones, 80% to 95% seen only once; the top ten take 0.3% to 0.45%. Germline CDR1 is MNHNS and CDR2 is SASEGT. Trimming left V 4 bases short and J 5 bases short, with 8 bases between. There are 12 residues in the CDR3. Of note for this clone: Its specificity is unknown.

The J gene is TRBJ1-2, the V gene TRBV6-1; D remains unclear. The sequence derives from a man between 18 and 35 years old in good health. Some clones in this sample may be carry-over from other donors' samples. Sequenced sample: naive CD4+ T cells from PBMCs. Subset defined: CD45RA+ positively selected. The CDR3 protein is CASSVGLYGYTF. The CDR3 coding sequence is TGTGCCAGCAGTGTAGGGCTTTATGGCTACACCTTC.